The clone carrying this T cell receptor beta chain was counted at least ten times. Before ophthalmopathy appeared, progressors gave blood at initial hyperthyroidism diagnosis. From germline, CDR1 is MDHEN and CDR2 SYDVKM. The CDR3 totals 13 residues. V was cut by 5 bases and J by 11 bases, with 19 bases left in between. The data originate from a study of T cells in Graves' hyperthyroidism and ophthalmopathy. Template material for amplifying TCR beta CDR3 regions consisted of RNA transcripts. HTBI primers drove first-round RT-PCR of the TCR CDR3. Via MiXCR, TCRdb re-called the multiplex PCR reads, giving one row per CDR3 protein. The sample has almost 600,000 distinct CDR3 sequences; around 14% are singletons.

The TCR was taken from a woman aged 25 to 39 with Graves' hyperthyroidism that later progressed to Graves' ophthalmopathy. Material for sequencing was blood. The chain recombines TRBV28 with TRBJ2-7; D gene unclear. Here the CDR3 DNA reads TGTGCCAGCAGTCCACGACTCGTTACGAGGAAGTACTTC. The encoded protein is CASSPRLVTRKYF.